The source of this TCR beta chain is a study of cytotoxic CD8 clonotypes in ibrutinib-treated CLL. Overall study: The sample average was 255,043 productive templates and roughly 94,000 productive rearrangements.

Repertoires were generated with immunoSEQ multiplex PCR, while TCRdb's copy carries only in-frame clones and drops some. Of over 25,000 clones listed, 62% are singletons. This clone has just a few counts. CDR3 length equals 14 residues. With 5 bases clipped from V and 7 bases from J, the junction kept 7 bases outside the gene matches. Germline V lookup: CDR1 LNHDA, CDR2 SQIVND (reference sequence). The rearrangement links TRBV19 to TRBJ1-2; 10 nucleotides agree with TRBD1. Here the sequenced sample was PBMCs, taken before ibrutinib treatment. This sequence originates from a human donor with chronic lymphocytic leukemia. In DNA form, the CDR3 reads TGTGCCAGTAGTCTTCGGGGGACAGGGGCTGGCTACACCTTC. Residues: CASSLRGTGAGYTF.